This TCR beta chain was profiled in a study of blood T cell repertoires in COVID-19. V lost 4 bases and J lost 6; bases outside the gene matches: 12. The CDR3 has 16 residues. Germline-derived CDR1 and CDR2 are SGDLS and YYNGEE. As processed by the authors: How many nucleated cells were present was estimated from reference gene primer amplification. Data came from immunoSEQ multiplex PCR; TCRdb stores just in-frame clones and leaves some out. V, J and clone size are those of that table, while D and trimming were read from the DNA. The table has about 140,000 clones, around 80% seen once; the top ten hold 10% to 13%.

The sequenced sample was peripheral blood. The receptor comes from a man aged 60-69 years with active or convalescent COVID-19. The rearrangement links TRBV9 to TRBJ2-2; TRBD2 matches 7 bases. The CDR3 spells CASSLSPSGGPGELFF. The CDR3 coding sequence is TGTGCCAGCAGCCTTAGTCCTAGCGGCGGGCCCGGGGAGCTGTTTTTT.